This TCR beta chain was recorded in a study of blood T cell repertoires in COVID-19. Study as a whole: Spain, Italy and the United States supplied samples that represented acute and convalescent COVID-19. T cells, B-cell-depleted T cells, or PBMCs supplied cDNA or gDNA.

In terms of age and location, participants ranged from about 18 to 95 years and lived in about 25 US areas. CDR3 size: 19 residues. Per the study methods: The assay estimated nucleated cells by amplifying reference gene primers. Assay used: immunoSEQ multiplex PCR; TCRdb lists only in-frame clones, some missing. V and J calls and clone size are those listed in that table; D and trimming were worked out from the DNA. Among more than 200,000 clones listed, roughly 84% were seen once. The TCR was taken from a man aged 25 to 45 in a cohort exposed to, infected with or recovered from COVID-19 (not recorded which). Sequencing was done on a sample of PBMCs or T cells enriched from blood (not recorded which). The chain is built from TRBV21-1 and TRBJ2-7; TRBD1, the table's D call, lacks a check against the DNA. The J call may be in error: the DNA end matches TRBJ2-4 better. TRBV21-1 is labeled a pseudogene. CDR3 amino acids: CASSKAGGVAKGYRGIQYF. The CDR3 region has the DNA TGTGCCAGCAGCAAAGCGGGGGGAGTGGCCAAAGGGTACAGGGGCATTCAGTACTTC.